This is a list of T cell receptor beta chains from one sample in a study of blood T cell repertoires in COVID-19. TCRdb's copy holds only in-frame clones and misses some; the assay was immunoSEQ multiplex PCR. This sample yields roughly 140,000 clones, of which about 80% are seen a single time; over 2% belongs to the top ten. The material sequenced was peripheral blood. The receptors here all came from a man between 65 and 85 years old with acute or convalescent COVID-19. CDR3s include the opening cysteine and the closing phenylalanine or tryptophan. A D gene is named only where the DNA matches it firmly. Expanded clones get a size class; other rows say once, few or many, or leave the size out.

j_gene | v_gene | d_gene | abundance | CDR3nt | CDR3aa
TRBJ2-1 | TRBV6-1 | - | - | TGTGCCAGCAGTGTCCAAGGGGGAACCACCTACAATGAGCAGTTCTTC | CASSVQGGTTYNEQFF
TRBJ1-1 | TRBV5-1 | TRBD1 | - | TGCGCCAGCAGCTTGGGACAGGGGGAATTGGCTGAAGCTTTCTTT | CASSLGQGELAEAFF
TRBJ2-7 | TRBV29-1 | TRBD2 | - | TGCAGCGTTGCAACTAGCGGGAGGGGGGAGCAGTACTTC | CSVATSGRGEQYF
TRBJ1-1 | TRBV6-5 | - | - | TGTGCCAGCAGTTACTCTTTGGTCGGAGACACTGAAGCTTTCTTT | CASSYSLVGDTEAFF
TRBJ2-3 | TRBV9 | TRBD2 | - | TGTGCCAGCAGCGTCGGACTAGCGGGACCTCTTTCGGCAGATACGCAGTATTTT | CASSVGLAGPLSADTQYF
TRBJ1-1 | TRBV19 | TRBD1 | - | TGTGCCAGTAGTATAGATTGGGGCAGGGGGTCCCCGAACACTGAAGCTTTCTTT | CASSIDWGRGSPNTEAFF
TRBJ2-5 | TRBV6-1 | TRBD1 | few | TGTGCCAGCAGTGAAGCGCTGGGGACAGGGGGCGTTGAGACCCAGTACTTC | CASSEALGTGGVETQYF
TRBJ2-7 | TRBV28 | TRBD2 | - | TGTGCCAGCAGCCCCTCGTGGGAGGGAGAAGTCTACGAGCAGTACTTC | CASSPSWEGEVYEQYF
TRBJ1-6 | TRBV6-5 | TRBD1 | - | TGTGCCAGCACCATGGGACAGCAAAATTCACCCCTCCACTTT | CASTMGQQNSPLHF
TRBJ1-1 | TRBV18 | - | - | TGTGCCAGCTCACCAAGGTCAGACATGCCTAACACTGAAGCTTTCTTT | CASSPRSDMPNTEAFF
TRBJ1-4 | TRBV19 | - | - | TGTGCCAGTAGTAAAACAGCTGATAATGAAAAACTGTTTTTT | CASSKTADNEKLFF
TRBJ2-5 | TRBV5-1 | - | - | TGCGCCAGCAGCTTGGGGACTCCCCAAGAGACCCAGTACTTC | CASSLGTPQETQYF
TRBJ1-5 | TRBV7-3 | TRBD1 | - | TGTGCCAGCAGCCACCAGGGGGTGGGGAGTCAGCCCCAGCATTTT | CASSHQGVGSQPQHF
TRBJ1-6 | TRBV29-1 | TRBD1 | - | TGCAGCGCCGGGACAGGGGGCGATTCACCCCTCCACTTT | CSAGTGGDSPLHF
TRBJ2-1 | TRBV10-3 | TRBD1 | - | TGTGCCATCAGTCCCGGACAGGGTGGCCGGGGGAATGAGCAGTTCTTC | CAISPGQGGRGNEQFF
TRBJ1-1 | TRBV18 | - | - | TGTGCCAGCTCACCCGCTCAGGGGTACGGCGTCACTGAAGCTTTCTTT | CASSPAQGYGVTEAFF
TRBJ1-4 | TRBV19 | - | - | TGTGCCAGTAGGGGAGTTGCAACTAATGAAAAACTGTTTTTT | CASRGVATNEKLFF
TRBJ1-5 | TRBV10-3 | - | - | TGTGCCACCGGGCGACGAACAGGGAACTACAATCAGCCCCAGCATTTT | CATGRRTGNYNQPQHF
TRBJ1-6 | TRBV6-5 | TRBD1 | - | TGTGCCAGCAGAGGACAGGCCGTCGGTTCACCCCTCCACTTT | CASRGQAVGSPLHF
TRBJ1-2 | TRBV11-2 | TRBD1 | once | TGTGCCAGCAGCTTCACAGGGGGCAACTATGGCTACACCTTC | CASSFTGGNYGYTF